The 13 T cell receptor beta chains given below trace back to one sample, sequenced in a study of T cells after yellow fever vaccination. TCRdb re-analysed the 5' RACE reads in MiXCR, keeping a single row per CDR3 protein. The sample lists some 500,000 distinct CDR3 sequences, 13% occurring once. Sequenced material: PBMCs, taken on the day of the yellow fever booster vaccination. The source is a man between 25 and 39 years old who received the YFV17D yellow fever vaccine.

This chain joins TRBV29-1 and TRBJ2-7; 10 positions agree with TRBD2. This CDR3 is 16 amino acids long. With V trimmed by 2 bases and J by 1 base, 8 bases remained unmatched. Germline values: CDR1 SQVTM, CDR2 ANQGSEA. The CDR3 DNA reads as TGCAGCGTTGAATGGGCGACTAGCGGGCCTTCCTACGAGCAGTACTTC. Protein: CSVEWATSGPSYEQYF.

The chain's CDR3 is CASNGLSNEKLFF. The CDR3 coding sequence is TGTGCCAGCAACGGATTGTCTAATGAAAAACTGTTTTTT. The gene calls are TRBV14 and TRBJ1-4, with D unclear. The CDR3 contains 13 residues. V lost 7 bases to trimming and J lost 3 bases, with 9 bases between them. The germline V gene encodes CDR1 SGHDN and CDR2 FVKESK.

There are a few counts of this clonotype. This sequence joins TRBV4-3 and TRBJ2-1, with D unresolved. CDR1 and CDR2 (germline): LGHNA, YSLEER. Trimming removed 1 base at V and 0 bases at J, with 10 bases between. The CDR3 loop spans 16 amino acids. CDR3 in amino acids: CASSQVLESSYNEQFF. The CDR3 nucleotides are TGCGCCAGCAGCCAAGTGCTGGAATCCTCCTACAATGAGCAGTTCTTC.

This chain connects TRBV20-1 to TRBJ2-7; D not resolved. Between the trimmed V and J ends, which lost 6 bases and 0 bases, there was a span of 12 bases. CDR3 length: 13 residues. Germline V gene sequence: CDR1 DFQATT, CDR2 SNEGSKA (reference sequence). The CDR3 sequence is CSAPDWTSYEQYF. The CDR3 DNA reads TGCAGTGCCCCCGACTGGACCTCCTACGAGCAGTACTTC.

The rearrangement joins TRBV7-2 to TRBJ2-3; D ambiguous. Looked up from germline, CDR1 is SGHTA and CDR2 is FQGNSA. The CDR3 covers 15 residues. The ends were cut back, 0 bases at V and 1 base at J, with 8 bases in the middle. CDR3 nucleotide sequence: TGTGCCAGCAGCTTAGCGGCGATTCGCACAGATACGCAGTATTTT. Its protein is CASSLAAIRTDTQYF.

This clonotype was seen ten or more times. V usage is TRBV4-3 and J usage is TRBJ2-3; perhaps TRBD2 as D (7 bases). Trimming stripped 4 bases from V and 6 bases from J, with 17 bases between. This CDR3 is built from 15 residues. Germline values: CDR1 LGHNA, CDR2 YSLEER. The CDR3 DNA reads TGCGCCAGCAGCCGATCTGTCACGGGGGGCGATACGCAGTATTTT. The encoded protein is CASSRSVTGGDTQYF.

This clonotype was seen repeatedly, ten times or more. V gene TRBV12-3 or TRBV12-4 combines with J gene TRBJ2-5, with 7 nucleotides matching TRBD1. This CDR3 contains 15 residues. Unmatched junction bases numbered 3, after V lost 0 bases and J lost 2 bases. The CDR3: CASSLAGTDQETQYF. DNA for the CDR3: TGTGCCAGCAGTTTAGCCGGGACAGATCAAGAGACCCAGTACTTC.

The V call is TRBV29-1, the J call TRBJ2-5, with 7 bases that match TRBD2. The CDR3 spans 15 residues. V was pared by 4 bases and J by 1 base, with 9 bases of the junction left unmatched. Looked up from germline, CDR1 is SQVTM and CDR2 is ANQGSEA. The CDR3 sequence is CSVARVGGTQETQYF. In nucleotides, the CDR3 is TGCAGCGTTGCACGGGTGGGAGGGACCCAAGAGACCCAGTACTTC. Combining the CDR3 with reference TRBV29-1 and TRBJ2-5 gives the whole variable domain SAVISQKPSRDICQRGTSLTIQCQVDSQVTMMFWYRQQPGQSLTLIATANQGSEATYESGFVIDKFPISRPNLTFSTLTVSNMSPEDSSIYLCSVARVGGTQETQYFGPGTRLLVL.

The genes are TRBV20-1 and TRBJ1-1, with TRBD1 identical over 7 bases. The CDR3 has 14 residues. V shed 3 bases and J 9 bases; nucleotides not matched to a gene: 13. Germline V CDR1 and CDR2: DFQATT, SNEGSKA (reference sequence). The CDR3 DNA is TGCAGTGCTAGGGAGCGGACAGGTCAGGCAAAAGCTTTCTTT. Translation: CSARERTGQAKAFF.

This clonotype occurred a few times. The chain is built from TRBV28 and TRBJ2-7, with D possibly called TRBD1 or TRBD2 (5 bases each). This CDR3 region has 16 residues. Germline loops: CDR1 MDHEN, CDR2 SYDVKM. V shed 5 bases and J shed 0 bases, with 17 bases lying between them. Here the CDR3 reads CASSLEGVGSSYEQYF. In DNA, the CDR3 is TGTGCCAGCAGTCTGGAAGGGGTTGGGAGCTCCTACGAGCAGTACTTC.

This clonotype appeared a few times. This sequence joins TRBV18 and TRBJ2-4; D might be TRBD1 (5 bases). The CDR3 spans 14 residues. CDR1 KGHSH and CDR2 LQKENI come from the germline V gene. Trimming cost V 6 bases and J 1 base, with 10 bases left between them. The CDR3 DNA reads TGTGCCAGCTCTCTATGGGGCGCCAAAAACATTCAGTACTTC. Its protein is CASSLWGAKNIQYF.

The genes are TRBV6-5 and TRBJ2-6; D not certain. Trimming shortened V by 4 bases and J by 1 base, and 5 bases separated the two germline ends. This CDR3 has 14 residues. The V gene's germline CDR1 is MNHEY and CDR2 SVGAGI. The CDR3 nucleotides read TGTGCCAGCAGTTGGCGGTCTGGGGCCAACGTCCTGACTTTC. Residues: CASSWRSGANVLTF.

This clonotype was counted between two and nine times. The V and J genes are TRBV28 and TRBJ2-3; no firm D call. The V end lost 5 bases, the J end lost 4 bases, and 16 bases lay between the germline ends. The CDR3 covers 15 residues. CDR1 is MDHEN, CDR2 SYDVKM, per germline. The CDR3 nucleotides are TGTGCCAGCAGTCCTGAGCTATTGGTCCCAGATACGCAGTATTTT. It is translated as CASSPELLVPDTQYF. The full variable domain, with the rest looked up from reference TRBV28 and TRBJ2-3, is DVKVTQSSRYLVKRTGEKVFLECVQDMDHENMFWYRQDPGLGLRLIYFSYDVKMKEKGDIPEGYSVSREKKERFSLILESASTNQTSMYLCASSPELLVPDTQYFGPGTRLTVL.